These 9 T cell receptor beta chains came from one sample sequenced in a study of blood T cell repertoires in COVID-19. Using immunoSEQ multiplex PCR, the repertoire was profiled, and TCRdb retains in-frame clones only, with some absent. This table holds 220,000 or so clones, 90% found once. What was sequenced was PBMCs or T cells enriched from blood (not recorded which). All receptors derive from a man in his thirties or forties who had been exposed to COVID-19.

This chain connects TRBV27 to TRBJ2-5; no clear D gene. V was trimmed by 2 bases and J by 4 bases, leaving 11 bases between them. The germline gives CDR1 MNHEY, CDR2 SMNVEV (reference sequence). This CDR3 comprises 14 residues. CDR3 region: CASSLHAGAETQYF. In nucleotides, the CDR3 is TGTGCCAGCAGTTTACACGCCGGTGCAGAGACCCAGTACTTC.

This chain uses TRBV6-5 with TRBJ1-6; no firm D call. The CDR3 is 14 residues long. Trimming cost V 0 bases and J 7 bases, with 7 bases left between them. In germline, CDR1 is MNHEY, CDR2 SVGAGI. This chain's CDR3 is CASSYSGSNSPLHF. CDR3 DNA sequence: TGTGCCAGCAGTTACTCAGGGAGCAATTCACCCCTCCACTTT.

The rearrangement uses TRBV6-5 and TRBJ2-7; D is perhaps TRBD2 (5 bases). Trimming took 0 bases from V and 3 from J, leaving 9 bases between them. The CDR3 sequence is 14 residues long. Germline V lookup: CDR1 MNHEY, CDR2 SVGAGI. The CDR3 is CASSYSRVRYEQYF. The CDR3 DNA reads as TGTGCCAGCAGTTACTCGAGGGTGCGCTACGAGCAGTACTTC.

The V call is TRBV5-8, the J call TRBJ2-7; 9 bases match TRBD1. CDR3 length equals 16 residues. CDR1 and CDR2 from the germline V gene are SGHTS and YDEGEE. Trimming at V came to 4 bases and at J to 11 bases, leaving 19 bases not matched to a gene. CDR3: CASSVGDGGTGSVEYF. DNA of the CDR3: TGTGCCAGCAGCGTAGGAGACGGCGGGACAGGGTCTGTGGAGTACTTC.

This clone came up a few times. The genes are TRBV7-8 and TRBJ2-1; 9 nucleotides match TRBD2. Trimming cost V 4 bases and J 3 bases; bases outside gene matches: 7. The CDR3 is 16 amino acids. Germline CDR1 is SGHVS and CDR2 is FQNEAQ. Written as DNA, the CDR3 is TGTGCCAGCAGCTCAGGGGGAGCGGGGGGCTACAATGAGCAGTTCTTC. This translates into CASSSGGAGGYNEQFF.

The chain is built from TRBV29-1 and TRBJ2-3; possibly TRBD2 for D (5 bases). The V gene lost 4 bases and the J gene lost 1 base, with 9 bases spanning the gap. Germline-derived CDR1 and CDR2 are SQVTM and ANQGSEA. The CDR3 is 13 residues long. The CDR3 is CSVARGGTDTQYF. In DNA form, the CDR3 reads TGCAGCGTTGCACGGGGTGGCACAGATACGCAGTATTTT.

The gene calls are TRBV3-1 (or the pseudogene TRBV3-2) and TRBJ2-5, with 13 bases that match TRBD2. Trimming took 5 bases from V and 6 from J; bases not matched to a gene: 21. There are 20 residues in the CDR3. Looked up from germline, CDR1 is LGHDT and CDR2 is YNNKEL (reference sequence). CDR3 nucleotide sequence: TGTGCCAGCAGCTTCAATCCAACTAGCGGGGGGGCCTACCTCTGGAAGACCCAGTACTTC. Amino acid sequence: CASSFNPTSGGAYLWKTQYF.

In this sample, this clone turned up once. The CDR3 sequence is CASSVGPFGNSPSTDTQYF. In DNA form, the CDR3 reads TGTGCCAGCAGCGTAGGGCCCTTCGGAAACAGTCCGAGCACAGATACGCAGTATTTT. The chain is built from TRBV7-8 and TRBJ2-3; D is uncertain. With 5 bases removed from V and 0 bases from J, the gap between germline ends came to 24 bases. Germline V CDR1 and CDR2: SGHVS, FQNEAQ. The CDR3 covers 19 residues. The full variable domain, its missing parts supplied by reference TRBV7-8 and TRBJ2-3, is GAGVSQSPRYKVAKRGQDVALRCDPISGHVSLFWYQQALGQGPEFLTYFQNEAQLDKSGLPSDRFFAERPEGSVSTLKIQRTQQEDSAVYLCASSVGPFGNSPSTDTQYFGPGTRLTVL.

The chain has TRBV7-9 and TRBJ2-5, with TRBD2 matching over 9 bases. Germline CDR1 reads SEHNR; CDR2 reads FQNEAQ (reference sequence). The length of the CDR3 is 15 residues. The ends lost 6 bases at V and 5 bases at J; junction bases unmatched: 10. This CDR3 is CASRSSGGILETQYF. DNA for the CDR3: TGTGCCAGCAGGAGTAGCGGGGGAATCCTGGAGACCCAGTACTTC.